The 30 T cell receptor beta chains below were found in one sample sequenced in a study of blood T cell repertoires in COVID-19. Produced via immunoSEQ multiplex PCR; TCRdb's table is partial and in-frame only. In the table there are 140,000 to 150,000 clones, approximately 87% of which are singletons. The sequenced material came from PBMCs or T cells enriched from blood (not recorded which). The receptors were gathered from a man in his sixties who had recovered from COVID-19.

The gene calls are TRBV27 and TRBJ2-7; TRBD1 matches 9 bases. V shed 0 bases, J shed 3 bases, and the junction held 6 bases outside the gene matches. Germline CDR1 and CDR2: MNHEY and SMNVEV (reference sequence). The CDR3 covers 16 residues. DNA for the CDR3: TGTGCCAGCAGTTTATCGAGGGACAGGGCTCTCTACGAGCAGTACTTC. It codes for CASSLSRDRALYEQYF.

The gene calls are TRBV11-1 and TRBJ2-5, with TRBD1 identical over 7 bases. The germline V gene has CDR1 SGHAT and CDR2 FQDESV (reference sequence). V lost 6 bases and J lost 2; bases outside the gene matches: 6. CDR3 size: 14 residues. The CDR3 sequence: CASSADRVQETQYF. Written as DNA, the CDR3 is TGTGCCAGCAGTGCAGACAGGGTACAAGAGACCCAGTACTTC.

This clone was observed a handful of times. This chain connects TRBV5-1 to TRBJ2-1; 13 nucleotides align to TRBD2. The CDR3 is 18 amino acids. From germline, CDR1 is SGHRS and CDR2 YFSETQ. V shed 3 bases and J 5 bases; nucleotides not matched to a gene: 11. CDR3 DNA sequence: TGCGCCAGCAGCTCAACTGAACCGGGACTAGCGGGGAACAATGAGCAGTTCTTC. Translation gives CASSSTEPGLAGNNEQFF.

The chain carries TRBV9 and TRBJ2-5; D call uncertain. Germline assignment: CDR1 SGDLS and CDR2 YYNGEE. V lost 0 bases and J lost 5, with 8 bases in between. The CDR3 loop spans 13 amino acids. The CDR3 is CASSVGGWETQYF. The CDR3 DNA sequence: TGTGCCAGCAGCGTAGGCGGTTGGGAGACCCAGTACTTC. Full variable domain (rest looked up from reference TRBV9 and TRBJ2-5): DSGVTQTPKHLITATGQRVTLRCSPRSGDLSVYWYQQSLDQGLQFLIQYYNGEERAKGNILERFSAQQFPDLHSELNLSSLELGDSALYFCASSVGGWETQYFGPGTRLLVL.

This chain connects TRBV9 to TRBJ2-2; D unclear. The length of the CDR3 is 14 residues. Trimming left V 1 base short and J 3 bases short, with 7 bases between. Germline lookup yields CDR1 SGDLS and CDR2 YYNGEE. CDR3 nucleotide sequence: TGTGCCAGCAGCGTAATGAGTGACACCGGGGAGCTGTTTTTT. The encoded protein is CASSVMSDTGELFF.

This clone was recorded once. V usage is TRBV28 and J usage is TRBJ1-2, with 9 nucleotides matching TRBD1. The CDR3 covers 15 residues. CDR1 and CDR2 (germline): MDHEN, SYDVKM. The ends lost 5 bases at V and 3 bases at J; junction bases unmatched: 7. The CDR3 DNA reads TGTGCCAGCAGTATACCGGGACAGGGTTACTATGGCTACACCTTC. As protein: CASSIPGQGYYGYTF.

V gene TRBV5-1 combines with J gene TRBJ1-3, with 7 nucleotides matching TRBD1. Trimming took 5 bases from V and 0 from J; bases not matched to a gene: 2. The germline CDR1 and CDR2 sequences are SGHRS and YFSETQ. The CDR3 length is 14 residues. In DNA form, the CDR3 reads TGCGCCAGCAGACAGGGGTTCTCTGGAAACACCATATATTTT. It translates to CASRQGFSGNTIYF.

The genes are TRBV7-8 and TRBJ2-5; D not resolved. V lost 2 bases, J lost 2 bases, and 9 bases lay in between. The V gene's germline CDR1 is SGHVS and CDR2 FQNEAQ. The CDR3 loop spans 14 amino acids. CDR3 bases: TGTGCCAGCAGCTTATCGCAGTCTCAAGAGACCCAGTACTTC. Translating it yields CASSLSQSQETQYF.

V gene TRBV28 combines with J gene TRBJ2-1, with TRBD2 as a possible D gene (5 bases). V lost 10 bases to trimming and J lost 3 bases, with 22 bases between them. Germline lookup yields CDR1 MDHEN and CDR2 SYDVKM. The CDR3 loop spans 16 amino acids. CDR3: CAILGKGVNYYNEQFF. The CDR3 DNA follows: TGTGCCATCCTAGGGAAGGGAGTGAACTACTACAATGAGCAGTTCTTC.

The chain carries TRBV11-2 and TRBJ1-2, with TRBD1 matching 7 bases. The CDR3 runs 15 residues. Germline V gene data show CDR1 as SGHAT and CDR2 as FQNNGV. J was trimmed by 3 bases and V by 5 bases; bases with no gene match: 9. The CDR3 DNA reads TGTGCCAGCAGCCCCCTTGGACAGGTCGACTATGGCTACACCTTC. Amino acids: CASSPLGQVDYGYTF. The full variable domain, completed using reference TRBV11-2 and TRBJ1-2, is EAGVAQSPRYKIIEKRQSVAFWCNPISGHATLYWYQQILGQGPKLLIQFQNNGVVDDSQLPKDRFSAERLKGVDSTLKIQPAKLEDSAVYLCASSPLGQVDYGYTFGSGTRLTVV.

The V call is TRBV28, the J call TRBJ1-2; D is undetermined. The CDR3 length is 12 residues. V lost 7 bases, J lost 4 bases, and 10 bases lay in between. CDR1 is MDHEN, CDR2 SYDVKM, per germline. CDR3 in amino acids: CASNTGAYGYTF. CDR3 sequence (DNA): TGTGCCAGCAACACGGGAGCCTATGGCTACACCTTC.

This clone was seen a handful of times. The chain recombines TRBV28 with TRBJ1-3; tentatively, D is TRBD1 (6 bases). This CDR3 contains 15 residues. Looked up from germline, CDR1 is MDHEN and CDR2 is SYDVKM. Trimming removed 5 bases at V and 3 bases at J, with 14 bases between. The CDR3 spells CASSNSWTDGNTIYF. Here the CDR3 DNA reads TGTGCCAGCAGTAACTCATGGACAGATGGAAACACCATATATTTT.

CDR3 region: CASSQDPPTVAGANVLTF. CDR3 sequence (DNA): TGTGCCAGCAGCCAAGACCCCCCCACAGTGGCCGGGGCCAACGTCCTGACTTTC. This chain links TRBV4-2 with TRBJ2-6, with D unresolved. V was trimmed by 0 bases and J by 4 bases, leaving 16 bases between them. The CDR3 has 18 residues. Per germline, CDR1 LGHNA and CDR2 YNFKEQ.

The chain recombines TRBV19 with TRBJ2-1; 7 nucleotides match TRBD1. Unmatched junction bases numbered 7, after V lost 5 bases and J lost 0 bases. Germline V gene lookup returns CDR1 LNHDA and CDR2 SQIVND (reference sequence). The CDR3 totals 16 residues. The CDR3 DNA reads as TGTGCCAGTAGTTTACCGGGACAGATCTCCTACAATGAGCAGTTCTTC. This translates into CASSLPGQISYNEQFF.

DNA for the CDR3: TGTGCCAGCAGCCGAACCCCGGGACAGGGGTCCCACGAGCAGTACTTC. This translates into CASSRTPGQGSHEQYF. The gene calls are TRBV11-2 and TRBJ2-7; TRBD1 aligns across 10 bases. The J segment lost 5 bases and the V segment lost 5 bases, leaving 12 bases of the junction unmatched. The CDR3 covers 16 residues. The germline V gene has CDR1 SGHAT and CDR2 FQNNGV. Full variable domain (remainder filled in from reference TRBV11-2 and TRBJ2-7): EAGVAQSPRYKIIEKRQSVAFWCNPISGHATLYWYQQILGQGPKLLIQFQNNGVVDDSQLPKDRFSAERLKGVDSTLKIQPAKLEDSAVYLCASSRTPGQGSHEQYFGPGTRLTVT.

The sample holds one count of this clone. This chain joins TRBV28 and TRBJ1-2, with D perhaps TRBD1 (6 bases). Germline assignment: CDR1 MDHEN and CDR2 SYDVKM. With 5 bases removed from V and 4 bases from J, the gap between germline ends came to 17 bases. CDR3 length: 15 amino acids. For the CDR3, the DNA is TGTGCCAGCAGTCCTACAGGGTTACCTCTCTATGGCTACACCTTC. Protein sequence: CASSPTGLPLYGYTF.

V is TRBV19 and J is TRBJ1-1; no clear D gene. The CDR3 has 13 residues. CDR1 is LNHDA and CDR2 is SQIVND in the germline V gene (reference sequence). V was cut by 10 bases and J by 2 bases, with 14 bases left in between. CDR3 in DNA: TGTGCCACCCACCGGGGTGGAAACACTGAAGCTTTCTTT. Protein sequence: CATHRGGNTEAFF. The whole variable domain, remainder taken from reference TRBV19 and TRBJ1-1, is DGGITQSPKYLFRKEGQNVTLSCEQNLNHDAMYWYRQDPGQGLRLIYYSQIVNDFQKGDIAEGYSVSREKKESFPLTVTSAQKNPTAFYLCATHRGGNTEAFFGQGTRLTVV.

The chain carries TRBV15 and TRBJ1-6; D is ambiguous. V gave up 4 bases and J gave up 7 bases, with 14 bases separating them. Germline CDR1 is LNHNV and CDR2 is YYDKDF (reference sequence). This CDR3 region has 15 residues. The CDR3 spells CATSMTQSLNSPLHF. As DNA, the CDR3 is TGTGCCACCAGCATGACACAGAGCCTGAATTCACCCCTCCACTTT.

The chain joins TRBV7-4 to TRBJ1-5; possibly TRBD1 for D (5 bases). Germline-derived CDR1 and CDR2 are SGHVT and SQSDAQ. V was cut by 5 bases and J by 5 bases, with 13 bases left in between. The CDR3 runs 14 residues. The DNA for the CDR3 is TGTGCCAGCAGCGCCAGGGATTGTCATCAGCCCCAGCATTTT. It yields the protein CASSARDCHQPQHF.

CDR3 loop: CASSIPGGAGKLFF. The CDR3 nucleotides are TGTGCCAGTAGTATCCCCGGGGGAGCTGGAAAACTGTTTTTT. The chain employs TRBV19 and TRBJ1-4; perhaps TRBD1 as D (5 bases). This CDR3 region has 14 residues. V lost 3 bases and J 10 bases, leaving 15 bases between the germline ends. CDR1 is LNHDA, CDR2 SQIVND, per germline (reference sequence).

This sequence joins TRBV4-1 and TRBJ1-4, with 8 bases identical to TRBD1. The V gene's germline CDR1 is MGHRA and CDR2 YSYEKL. Germline trimming cut 3 bases from V and 3 bases from J; bases unmatched to any gene: 9. There are 17 residues in the CDR3. DNA for the CDR3: TGCGCCAGCAGCCAGTCACAGCTGACAGGGGCTAATGAAAAACTGTTTTTT. Amino acids: CASSQSQLTGANEKLFF.

The chain links TRBV19 to TRBJ1-3; the D is unclear. This CDR3 has 15 amino acids. V was clipped by 1 base and J by 0 bases, with 7 bases between them. Germline V CDR1 and CDR2: LNHDA, SQIVND (reference sequence). The CDR3 loop is CASSIGLSSGNTIYF. The DNA for the CDR3 is TGTGCCAGTAGTATAGGTTTGAGCTCTGGAAACACCATATATTTT.

The sample holds one count of this clone. This sequence joins TRBV11-2 and TRBJ1-3; 8 positions agree with TRBD1. This CDR3 is 16 amino acids long. Per the germline V gene, CDR1 is SGHAT and CDR2 is FQNNGV. Trimming at V came to 4 bases and at J to 4 bases, leaving 9 bases not matched to a gene. The CDR3 region has the DNA TGTGCCAGCAGCTCATTAGGGACAGGAGGGGGAAACACCATATATTTT. The encoded protein is CASSSLGTGGGNTIYF.

The V and J genes are TRBV6-5 and TRBJ2-6; the match to TRBD1 covers 7 bases. Germline V gene data show CDR1 as MNHEY and CDR2 as SVGAGI. V was pared by 6 bases and J by 6 bases, with 8 bases of the junction left unmatched. The CDR3 runs to 15 residues. The CDR3 protein is CASRRGGAEANVLTF. The DNA of the CDR3 is TGTGCCAGCAGGAGAGGGGGCGCTGAGGCCAACGTCCTGACTTTC.

This clone has just one count. The chain recombines TRBV3-1 (or the pseudogene TRBV3-2) with TRBJ2-1, with D tentatively TRBD2 (5 bases). Trimming removed 4 bases from V and 0 bases from J, with 7 bases in between. The CDR3 length is 14 residues. CDR1 is LGHDT, CDR2 YNNKEL, per germline (reference sequence). As DNA, the CDR3 is TGTGCCAGCAGCCTCCGGGGCTCCTACAATGAGCAGTTCTTC. Translating it yields CASSLRGSYNEQFF.

This clone occurred once. The chain joins TRBV6-6 to TRBJ1-1, with unresolved D. CDR3 size: 13 residues. Germline CDR1 reads MNHNY; CDR2 reads SVGAGI (reference sequence). V was pared by 7 bases and J by 6 bases, with 15 bases between. CDR3 DNA: TGTGCCAGCACTGAACGGGGTTCGGCTGAAGCTTTCTTT. Protein: CASTERGSAEAFF.

The gene calls are TRBV3-1 (or the pseudogene TRBV3-2) and TRBJ1-2, with D possibly TRBD1 on 6 matching bases. Germline-derived CDR1 and CDR2 are LGHDT and YNNKEL (reference sequence). The length of the CDR3 is 20 residues. Trimming cost V 3 bases and J 1 base, with 27 bases left between them. CDR3 amino acids: CASSHTLGTTSRGDNYGYTF. In nucleotides, the CDR3 is TGTGCCAGCAGCCACACCCTGGGGACAACCTCTAGGGGCGATAACTATGGCTACACCTTC.

This clone was seen a few times. The chain couples TRBV5-1 to TRBJ1-2; D gene uncertain. V lost 5 bases and J 4 bases, leaving 18 bases between the germline ends. The CDR3 is 15 residues long. The germline V gene encodes CDR1 SGHRS and CDR2 YFSETQ. This CDR3 reads CASRTGGKESYGYTF. For the CDR3, the DNA is TGCGCCAGCAGGACTGGAGGGAAAGAAAGCTATGGCTACACCTTC.

V usage is TRBV5-1 and J usage is TRBJ2-5; D might be TRBD2 (5 bases). There are 13 residues in the CDR3. The V end was cut by 6 bases, the J end by 1 base, with 10 bases between. CDR1 SGHRS and CDR2 YFSETQ come from the germline V gene. The CDR3 reads CASKRKVQETQYF. The CDR3 coding sequence is TGCGCCAGCAAGCGGAAAGTCCAAGAGACCCAGTACTTC.

This clone was seen a few times. CDR3 nucleotide sequence: TGTGCCAGCAGCTTAGGGGGGGAGCAGGGATCACCCCTCCACTTT. This encodes CASSLGGEQGSPLHF. This chain links TRBV7-8 with TRBJ1-6; a weak D match, TRBD1 (5 bases). The V gene's germline CDR1 is SGHVS and CDR2 FQNEAQ. Trimming removed 1 base from V and 10 bases from J, with 14 bases in between. CDR3 size: 15 residues.